The rows below give T cell receptor beta chains drawn from one sample of a study of type 1 regulatory T cells. These TCRs' antigens remain unknown. TCRdb re-called the reads with MiXCR, one entry per CDR3 protein. The sample includes 60,000 to 70,000 distinct CDR3 sequences, 55% to 80% seen only once; the top ten take 7.6%. The sample comprised cultured T cells, either the whole culture or a sorted T cell fraction (not recorded which). All receptors derive from a human donor in good health. The CDR3 runs from the conserved cysteine through the conserved F or W. Fields, in order: J gene, V gene, clone size, D gene, CDR3 DNA, CDR3 protein. The D gene is left open where the match is weak. Rows give clone size only sometimes, using once, few, many, or a class for an expanded clone.

TRBJ2-2,TRBV7-2,-,TRBD2,TGTGCCAGCAGCTTAGTTAGTACTAGCGCTGGCACCGGGGAGCTGTTTTTT,CASSLVSTSAGTGELFF
TRBJ2-1,TRBV20-1,-,TRBD2,TGCAGTTCGGCTCGGGACCGCCAGCGGGGGGACAATGAGCAGTTCTTC,CSSARDRQRGDNEQFF
TRBJ2-1,TRBV10-3,-,TRBD2,TGTGCCATCAGTGGCCTAGCGGGAGACGGCGATGAGCAGTTCTTC,CAISGLAGDGDEQFF
TRBJ1-5,TRBV20-1,-,-,TGCAGTGCTAAGACGGGGAGCAATCAGCCCCAGCATTTT,CSAKTGSNQPQHF
TRBJ2-6,TRBV9,-,-,TGTGCCAGCAGCCCCGCAGGGCTAGTGTTTGGGGCCAACGTCCTGACTTTC,CASSPAGLVFGANVLTF
TRBJ2-7,TRBV5-1,-,-,TGCGCCAGCAGCGAGGGCTCTATCAGCGGGCCCCCCAGTCACTTC,CASSEGSISGPPSHF
TRBJ2-3,TRBV2,-,TRBD2,TGTGCCAGTGGAGGTATAGCGGGAATCACAGATACGCAGTATTTT,CASGGIAGITDTQYF
TRBJ2-3,TRBV7-2,-,-,TGTGCCAGCAGCTTAGAGGGGTATACGCAGTATTTT,CASSLEGYTQYF
TRBJ2-1,TRBV24-1,few,-,TGTGCCACCAGTGATGCGGCCCGCTCCTACAATGAGCAGTTCTTC,CATSDAARSYNEQFF
TRBJ1-5,TRBV7-2,once,TRBD1,TGTGCCAGCAGCCAAGGACAGGGCCGTCAGCCCCAGCATTTT,CASSQGQGRQPQHF
TRBJ2-5,TRBV10-3,-,-,TGTACCATCGGAACGGGCCCAGGCGAGACCCAGTACTTC,CTIGTGPGETQYF
TRBJ2-2,TRBV7-3,once,-,TGTGCCAGCAGCTTGAGTGGGACGAGGAACACCGGGGAGCTGTTTTTT,CASSLSGTRNTGELFF
TRBJ1-1,TRBV21-1,-,-,TGTGCCAGCAGCAAAGCAGGCACCAAGGCGGAAGCTTTCTTT,CASSKAGTKAEAFF
TRBJ2-1,TRBV11-2,-,TRBD1,TGTGCCAGCAGCGAACAGGGACAGACCTACAATGAGCAGTTCTTC,CASSEQGQTYNEQFF